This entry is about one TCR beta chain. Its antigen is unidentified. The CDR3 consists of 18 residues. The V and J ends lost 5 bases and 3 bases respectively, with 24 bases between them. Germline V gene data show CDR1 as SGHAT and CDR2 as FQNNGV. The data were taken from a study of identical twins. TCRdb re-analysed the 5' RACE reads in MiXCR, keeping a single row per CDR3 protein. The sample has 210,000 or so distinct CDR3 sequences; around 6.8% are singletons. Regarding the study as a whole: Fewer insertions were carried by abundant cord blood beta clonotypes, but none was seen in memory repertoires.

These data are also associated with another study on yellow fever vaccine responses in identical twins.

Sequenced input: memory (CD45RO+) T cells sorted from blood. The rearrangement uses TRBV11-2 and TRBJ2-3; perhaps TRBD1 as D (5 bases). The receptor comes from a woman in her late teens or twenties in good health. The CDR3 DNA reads TGTGCCAGCAGCGAACAGGCCGTTTCCCTTCCAGTGACAGATACGCAGTATTTT. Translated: CASSEQAVSLPVTDTQYF.